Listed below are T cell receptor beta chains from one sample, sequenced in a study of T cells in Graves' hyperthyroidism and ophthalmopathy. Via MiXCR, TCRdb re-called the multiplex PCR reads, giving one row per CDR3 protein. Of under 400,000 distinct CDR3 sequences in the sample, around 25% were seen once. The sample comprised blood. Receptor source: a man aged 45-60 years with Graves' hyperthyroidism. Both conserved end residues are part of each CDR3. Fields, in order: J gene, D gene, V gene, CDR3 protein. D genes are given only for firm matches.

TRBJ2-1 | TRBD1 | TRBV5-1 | CASSLRDSSYNEQFF
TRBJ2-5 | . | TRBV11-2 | CASSFDQPQETQYF
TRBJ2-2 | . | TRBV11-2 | CASSKTIDLAGELFF
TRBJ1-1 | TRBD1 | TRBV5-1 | CASSSGQGSMNTEAFF
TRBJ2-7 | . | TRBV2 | CASSDPGQSHEQYF
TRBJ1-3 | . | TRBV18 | CASSLISGNTIYF
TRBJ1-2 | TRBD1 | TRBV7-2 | CASSLGAGTAYGYTF
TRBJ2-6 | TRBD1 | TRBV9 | CASSVQVGTGISGANVLTF
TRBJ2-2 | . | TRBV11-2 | CASSQTSSGELFF
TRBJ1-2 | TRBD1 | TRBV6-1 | CASRRVGQMNYGYTF
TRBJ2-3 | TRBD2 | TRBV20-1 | CSAYIAGGPADTQYF
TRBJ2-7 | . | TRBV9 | CASSVAWTNDYEQYF
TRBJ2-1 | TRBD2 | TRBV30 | CAWSVFSGRIGHNEQFF